The rows below give T cell receptor beta chains drawn from one sample of a study of shared clonotypes between healthy human individuals. The table came from immunoSEQ multiplex PCR; TCRdb's copy has only in-frame clones and leaves some out. The sample consists of about 680,000 clones, about 90% of them appearing once. Material for sequencing was naive CD8+ T cells sorted from blood. All receptors come from a man in his thirties or forties in good health. Each CDR3 is given with its conserved first and last residue. The D gene is left open where the match is weak. The size entry is marked missing in some rows and otherwise reads once, few, many or a size class.

TRBJ2-1	TRBV27	TRBD2	once	TGTGCCAGCAGTTTAATACTAGCGGGTGACAATGAGCAGTTCTTC	CASSLILAGDNEQFF
TRBJ2-7	TRBV7-9	-	-	TGTGCCAGCAGCTCGACTAGAGAGGGGCACGAGCAGTACTTC	CASSSTREGHEQYF
TRBJ2-7	TRBV27	-	-	TGTGCCAGCAGTTTATTGGGACCCACTGACTTATACACCTACGAGCAGTACTTC	CASSLLGPTDLYTYEQYF
TRBJ1-1	TRBV25-1	TRBD1	once	TGTGCCAGCAGTGAACAAGGGGGCGCACCGGACACTGAAGCTTTCTTT	CASSEQGGAPDTEAFF
TRBJ2-1	TRBV7-8	TRBD2	-	TGTGCCAGCAGCATCCTCACTAGCGGGAGGTCCAATGAGCAGTTCTTC	CASSILTSGRSNEQFF
TRBJ2-2	TRBV13	-	-	TGTGCCAGCAGCCAGGCCGTCACCGGGGAGCTGTTTTTT	CASSQAVTGELFF
TRBJ2-7	TRBV2	TRBD2	-	TGTGCCATCGCGACTAGCGGGAGTTACGAGCAGTACTTC	CAIATSGSYEQYF
TRBJ2-7	TRBV10-3	-	-	TGTGCCATCAGGGACAGCTTCGACCTAATCTTC	CAIRDSFDLIF
TRBJ1-5	TRBV15	TRBD1	-	TGTGCCACCAGCAGTGGACAGGGCTGGCAGCCCCAGCATTTT	CATSSGQGWQPQHF
TRBJ2-7	TRBV7-2	TRBD2	-	TGTGCCAGCAGCTTAGTCCTAGCGGGAGCGTACGAGCAGTACTTC	CASSLVLAGAYEQYF
TRBJ1-5	TRBV15	TRBD1	once	TGTGCCACCAGCGCAACCGGGACAGAACTCAATCAGCCCCAGCATTTT	CATSATGTELNQPQHF
TRBJ2-2	TRBV2	-	-	TGTGCCACCAAGAAGACCACCGGGGAGCTGTTTTTT	CATKKTTGELFF
TRBJ2-7	TRBV19	-	-	TGTGCCAGTAGTGGGGGACACCGTCCCTACGAGCAGTACTTC	CASSGGHRPYEQYF
TRBJ2-3	TRBV10-3	-	-	TGTGCCATCAAATCCTACAACACAGATACGCAGTATTTT	CAIKSYNTDTQYF
TRBJ2-7	TRBV29-1	-	-	TGCAGCGTTGAAGGGGGGTTCGAAACCTACGAGCAGTACTTC	CSVEGGFETYEQYF
TRBJ2-7	TRBV29-1	TRBD2	-	TGCAGCGTGAGACTAGCGGGAGTCGACGAGCAGTACTTC	CSVRLAGVDEQYF
TRBJ2-7	TRBV28	TRBD2	once	TGTGCCAGCAGTCCGAGACTAGCGGGATCGTTCTTC	CASSPRLAGSFF
TRBJ2-4	TRBV23-1	-	-	TGCGCCAGCATCCAGGGCAGGATCCCCAACTATAACATTCAGTACTTC	CASIQGRIPNYNIQYF
TRBJ1-5	TRBV13	-	-	TGTGCCAGCAGCTTAGGGACGCTCAATCAGCCCCAGCATTTT	CASSLGTLNQPQHF
TRBJ2-5	TRBV6-5	TRBD2	-	TGTGCCACCTGGGCGGGAGAACAAGAGACCCAGTACTTC	CATWAGEQETQYF
TRBJ1-2	TRBV5-3	-	-	TGTGCCAGAAGCTTGGTTGCAGGGAGGGCGTATGGCTACACCTTC	CARSLVAGRAYGYTF
TRBJ2-1	TRBV14	TRBD2	-	TGTGCCAGCAGCCAGAGACTAGCACCCAAGAGGAATGAGCAGTTCTTC	CASSQRLAPKRNEQFF
TRBJ2-7	TRBV27	-	-	TGTGCCACCCGGCCCTTGGCGGTCTACGAGCAGTACTTC	CATRPLAVYEQYF
TRBJ1-4	TRBV4-1	-	-	TGCGCCAGCAGCCAAGGAACAGGAGGTGAAAAACTGTTTTTT	CASSQGTGGEKLFF
TRBJ2-7	TRBV27	-	-	TGTGCCAGCAGCCTGACAGGCGAATACGAGCAGTACTTC	CASSLTGEYEQYF
TRBJ2-5	TRBV15	-	-	TGTGCCACCAGCAGTCCCGTCCTTCGAGAGACCCAGTACTTC	CATSSPVLRETQYF
TRBJ2-7	TRBV7-6	TRBD1	-	TGTGCCAGCAGCTTAGTGGCTCAGGGGGATGTTCACGAGCAGTACTTC	CASSLVAQGDVHEQYF
TRBJ2-7	TRBV7-3	-	-	TGTGCCAGCAGCGCAATGGGGCGGGACTACGAGCAGTACTTC	CASSAMGRDYEQYF
TRBJ2-1	TRBV28	-	-	TGTGCCAGCCTCGCCGGGACTTCGGTGGGCAATGAGCAGTTCTTC	CASLAGTSVGNEQFF
TRBJ2-2	TRBV29-1	TRBD1	-	TGCAGCGTTGAAGGCGGACAGGGGAAGGTCGGGGAGCTGTTTTTT	CSVEGGQGKVGELFF
TRBJ2-3	TRBV28	TRBD2	-	TGTGCCAGCAGTTCGAAGCGGGAGATCACAGATACGCAGTATTTT	CASSSKREITDTQYF
TRBJ1-3	TRBV5-6	TRBD1	-	TGTGCCAGCAGCCCGACAGGGTCTGGAAACACCATATATTTT	CASSPTGSGNTIYF
TRBJ2-1	TRBV7-7	-	-	TGTGCTAGCAGCTTAGGAGAGGACTCAAATGAGCAGTTCTTC	CASSLGEDSNEQFF
TRBJ2-2	TRBV4-1	-	-	TGCGCCAGCAGCCCAAAAGGGGCGGGTTCGGGGGAGCTGTTTTTT	CASSPKGAGSGELFF
TRBJ1-5	TRBV7-9	-	-	TGTGCCAGCAGCGGCAGGGGTGGGGGTCAGCCCCAGCATTTT	CASSGRGGGQPQHF
TRBJ1-4	TRBV7-6	TRBD1	-	TGTGCCAGCAGCCAACGGACAGGGGGCCGGGAAAAACTGTTTTTT	CASSQRTGGREKLFF
TRBJ2-1	TRBV2	TRBD2	-	TGTGCCAGCACCACCCCAGGGACTAGCGGGAGAGGATCCTACAATGAGCAGTTCTTC	CASTTPGTSGRGSYNEQFF
TRBJ2-7	TRBV11-2	TRBD1	-	TGTGCCAGCAGCCCGGGACAGGGCTACGAGCAGTACTTC	CASSPGQGYEQYF
TRBJ2-7	TRBV11-2	TRBD1	-	TGTGCCAGCAGCTTAGTATGGGACAGCTCCTACGAGCAGTACTTC	CASSLVWDSSYEQYF
TRBJ2-7	TRBV4-1	-	-	TGCGCCAGCAGCCATCTCCCGGACTACGAGCAGTACTTC	CASSHLPDYEQYF
TRBJ2-3	TRBV30	-	-	TGTGCCTGGAGTGTTGAGGCGGCCACAGATACGCAGTATTTT	CAWSVEAATDTQYF
TRBJ2-7	TRBV6-5	TRBD1	-	TGTGCCAGCAGTCCGGGGACAGTCTACGAGCAGTACTTC	CASSPGTVYEQYF
TRBJ2-7	TRBV6-6	-	-	TGTGCCAGCAGTTACCGGGGGCAAGGGGGAGGGGAGCAGTACTTC	CASSYRGQGGGEQYF